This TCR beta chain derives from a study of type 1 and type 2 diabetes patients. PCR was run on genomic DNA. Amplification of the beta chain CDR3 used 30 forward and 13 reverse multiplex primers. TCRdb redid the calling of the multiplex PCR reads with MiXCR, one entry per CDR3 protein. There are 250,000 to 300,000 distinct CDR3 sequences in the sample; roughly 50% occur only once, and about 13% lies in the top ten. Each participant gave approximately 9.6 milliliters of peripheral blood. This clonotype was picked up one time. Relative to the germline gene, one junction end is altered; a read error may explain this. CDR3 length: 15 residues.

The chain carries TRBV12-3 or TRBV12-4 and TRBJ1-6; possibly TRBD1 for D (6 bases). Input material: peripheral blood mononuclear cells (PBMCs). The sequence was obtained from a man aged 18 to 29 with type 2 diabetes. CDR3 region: CASSLGDTVNSTLHF. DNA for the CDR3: TGTGCCAGCAGTTTAGGGGACACAGTTAATTCAACCCTCCACTTT.